These 20 T cell receptor beta chains came from one sample sequenced in a study of blood T cell repertoires in COVID-19 (dated by TCRdb to 2018 to 2020). The library came from the immunoSEQ multiplex PCR assay. The clones in this table, taken by TCRdb from immuneACCESS, are in-frame only. Not every clone is retained; where verified, under half of the shortfall comes from an unresolved V gene, and the cause of the rest is unknown. The sample has about 98,000 clones on record, approximately 82% of them singletons. The ten largest clones add up to approximately 9.8% of the sample. The sample was peripheral blood. The origin of the receptors is a man aged 60-69 years with active or convalescent COVID-19.

The chain employs TRBV29-1 and TRBJ1-4; the D gene is possibly TRBD1 (6 bases). CDR1 SQVTM and CDR2 ANQGSEA come from the germline V gene. This CDR3 contains 15 residues. CDR3 DNA sequence: TGCGCGTTGAGGGGACACCCGGTGGGTAATGAAAAACTGTTTTTT. It codes for CALRGHPVGNEKLFF. The whole variable domain, remainder taken from reference TRBV29-1 and TRBJ1-4, is SAVISQKPSRDICQRGTSLTIQCQVDSQVTMMFWYRQQPGQSLTLIATANQGSEATYESGFVIDKFPISRPNLTFSTLTVSNMSPEDSSIYLCALRGHPVGNEKLFFGSGTQLSVL.

The CDR3 coding sequence is TGTGCCAGCAGCTTAGCTACGGTCATGAACACTGAAGCTTTCTTT. Its translation is CASSLATVMNTEAFF. The chain recombines TRBV7-2 with TRBJ1-1; the D is unclear. With 0 bases removed from V and 0 bases from J, the gap between germline ends came to 8 bases. The CDR3 spans 15 residues. Germline V gene sequence: CDR1 SGHTA, CDR2 FQGNSA. The full variable domain, its missing parts supplied by reference TRBV7-2 and TRBJ1-1, is GAGVSQSPSNKVTEKGKDVELRCDPISGHTALYWYRQSLGQGLEFLIYFQGNSAPDKSGLPSDRFSAERTGGSVSTLTIQRTQQEDSAVYLCASSLATVMNTEAFFGQGTRLTVV.

V is TRBV4-2 and J is TRBJ2-1, with TRBD2 identical over 9 bases. Germline V lookup: CDR1 LGHNA, CDR2 YNFKEQ. V lost 2 bases to trimming and J lost 2 bases; unmatched junction nucleotides: 4. The CDR3 sequence is 16 residues long. The CDR3 region is CASSQPSSGTYNEQFF. The CDR3, as DNA: TGTGCCAGCAGCCAACCCTCTAGCGGGACCTACAATGAGCAGTTCTTC.

The rearrangement uses TRBV28 and TRBJ1-1; 10 bases are shared with TRBD1. Germline loops: CDR1 MDHEN, CDR2 SYDVKM. With 6 bases clipped from V and 4 bases from J, the junction kept 5 bases outside the gene matches. The CDR3 runs 14 residues. CDR3 loop: CASSPGQGSTEAFF. In DNA form, the CDR3 reads TGTGCCAGCAGCCCGGGACAGGGGAGCACTGAAGCTTTCTTT.

This chain uses TRBV7-2 with TRBJ2-5, with no clear D. Germline lookup yields CDR1 SGHTA and CDR2 FQGNSA. The V end lost 5 bases, the J end lost 1 base, and 14 bases lay between the germline ends. This CDR3 has 15 amino acids. The CDR3 region has the DNA TGTGCCAGCAGCCCCCAAGTCGGGTTCCAAGAGACCCAGTACTTC. It is translated as CASSPQVGFQETQYF.

The rearrangement uses TRBV29-1 and TRBJ2-1; TRBD2 matches at 7 bases. Germline trimming cut 5 bases from V and 0 bases from J; bases unmatched to any gene: 34. The CDR3 runs to 24 residues. Germline assignment: CDR1 SQVTM and CDR2 ANQGSEA. CDR3 region: CSVHRGGLGGGTGNPTSSYNEQFF. The CDR3 DNA reads TGCAGCGTTCACCGGGGTGGGCTGGGGGGGGGTACGGGTAACCCCACTAGCTCCTACAATGAGCAGTTCTTC.

This chain links TRBV9 with TRBJ2-7, with TRBD1 identical over 8 bases. V shed 3 bases, J shed 5 bases, and the junction held 4 bases outside the gene matches. Germline values: CDR1 SGDLS, CDR2 YYNGEE. The CDR3 runs 13 residues. The chain's CDR3 is CASSAPTGDEQYV. The CDR3 nucleotides are TGTGCCAGCAGCGCCCCGACAGGGGACGAGCAGTACGTC.

J is TRBJ2-7 and V is TRBV29-1, with D possibly TRBD2 on 5 matching bases. The CDR3 is 13 residues long. CDR1 and CDR2 (germline): SQVTM, ANQGSEA. V lost 0 bases and J 3 bases, leaving 9 bases between the germline ends. The CDR3 spells CSVEDPGDYEQYF. In nucleotides, the CDR3 is TGCAGCGTTGAAGACCCCGGGGACTACGAGCAGTACTTC.

This clone was recorded once. The chain recombines TRBV7-8 with TRBJ2-3, with a possible D match to TRBD2 (5 bases). With 5 bases removed from V and 6 bases from J, the gap between germline ends came to 9 bases. The CDR3 totals 12 residues. CDR1 SGHVS and CDR2 FQNEAQ come from the germline V gene. The CDR3 spells CASSPGVDTQYF. CDR3 coding DNA: TGTGCCAGCAGCCCCGGGGTGGATACGCAGTATTTT.

V gene TRBV19 combines with J gene TRBJ2-1; 7 nucleotides line up with TRBD2. The V gene end was trimmed by 3 bases and the J gene end by 8 bases; junction bases not matched to a gene: 19. The CDR3 loop spans 18 amino acids. CDR1 is LNHDA and CDR2 is SQIVND in the germline V gene (reference sequence). CDR3 coding DNA: TGTGCCAGTAGTATCGGGCTGGTCAGTGGCGGGAGCCTCGATGAGCAGTTCTTC. Translating gives CASSIGLVSGGSLDEQFF.

J is TRBJ2-7 and V is TRBV18; D is possibly TRBD1 (5 bases). Germline CDR1 is KGHSH and CDR2 is LQKENI. This CDR3 is 13 amino acids long. V lost 1 base and J 1 base, leaving 5 bases between the germline ends. In DNA, the CDR3 is TGTGCCAGCTCACCACGACAGTCCTACGAGCAGTACTTC. Its translation: CASSPRQSYEQYF.

The gene calls are TRBV20-1 and TRBJ1-1; a possible D gene is TRBD1 (6 bases). CDR3 size: 14 residues. Germline values: CDR1 DFQATT, CDR2 SNEGSKA (reference sequence). With 3 bases removed from V and 7 bases from J, the gap between germline ends came to 18 bases. CDR3 in amino acids: CSASRPQGNNEAFF. CDR3 nucleotides: TGCAGTGCTAGTAGGCCCCAGGGGAATAATGAAGCTTTCTTT.

This clone was counted between two and nine times. The chain joins TRBV2 to TRBJ1-1; 7 nucleotides line up with TRBD1. The CDR3 sequence is 12 residues long. Germline-derived CDR1 and CDR2 are SNHLY and FYNNEI. J was trimmed by 1 base and V by 7 bases; bases with no gene match: 0. CDR3 sequence reads: CASNRGNTEAFF. CDR3 DNA: TGTGCCAGCAACAGGGGGAACACTGAAGCTTTCTTT. Supplemented by reference TRBV2 and TRBJ1-1, the full variable domain reads EPEVTQTPSHQVTQMGQEVILRCVPISNHLYFYWYRQILGQKVEFLVSFYNNEISEKSEIFDDQFSVERPDGSNFTLKIRSTKLEDSAMYFCASNRGNTEAFFGQGTRLTVV.

The chain combines TRBV10-1 with TRBJ2-1, with D possibly matching TRBD1 (5 bases). The CDR3 runs 13 residues. V lost 6 bases and J 3 bases, leaving 9 bases between the germline ends. Germline V gives CDR1 WNHNN, CDR2 SYGVQD (reference sequence). CDR3 residues: CASSQGSYNEQFF. CDR3 in DNA: TGCGCCAGCAGCCAGGGAAGCTACAATGAGCAGTTCTTC.

The V and J genes are TRBV2 and TRBJ1-1, with 7 bases identical to TRBD1. The CDR3 has 11 residues. Unmatched junction bases numbered 3, after V lost 3 bases and J lost 11 bases. Germline V gene sequence: CDR1 SNHLY, CDR2 FYNNEI. The CDR3 bases are TGTGCCAGCAGTGAGGGACAGATGGCTTTCTTT. It yields the protein CASSEGQMAFF.

A word on this clone: Other DNA sequences within the sample encode an identical CDR3. The chain has TRBV6-4 and TRBJ2-7; TRBD1 agrees at 10 bases. There are 14 residues in the CDR3. CDR1 and CDR2 (germline): MRHNA, SNTAGT. Germline trimming cut 8 bases from V and 5 bases from J; bases unmatched to any gene: 9. The CDR3 coding sequence is TGTGCCAGCGGGAACCGGGACAGGGGACACGAGCAGTACGTC. Its protein product is CASGNRDRGHEQYV.

The CDR3 here is CASKRGRYSQPQHF. The DNA of the CDR3 is TGTGCCAGTAAAAGGGGCAGGTATTCTCAGCCCCAGCATTTT. The genes are TRBV19 and TRBJ1-5; a weak D match, TRBD1 (5 bases). The CDR3 sequence is 14 residues long. CDR1 and CDR2 from the germline V gene are LNHDA and SQIVND (reference sequence). V was shortened by 7 bases and J by 6 bases, with 16 bases between the two germline ends.

This clone was observed at least ten times. The chain is built from TRBV5-1 and TRBJ2-7; maybe TRBD1 (7 bases). The germline V gene has CDR1 SGHRS and CDR2 YFSETQ. V dropped 4 bases and J dropped 5 bases, with 28 bases sitting between them. The CDR3 sequence is 18 residues long. DNA for the CDR3: TGCGCCAGCAGCCCGGGGACAGTCCGGGACTCCACGGACCACGAGCAGTACTTC. It encodes CASSPGTVRDSTDHEQYF.

The chain couples TRBV30 to TRBJ2-1; D not resolved. Trimming removed 1 base from V and 4 bases from J, with 11 bases in between. The CDR3 contains 14 residues. The germline gives CDR1 GTSNPN, CDR2 SVGIG (reference sequence). CDR3: CAWSGASGYNEQFF. The CDR3 DNA follows: TGTGCCTGGAGTGGCGCCTCAGGTTACAATGAGCAGTTCTTC.

The J gene is TRBJ2-7, the V gene TRBV6-2 or TRBV6-3, with TRBD2 matching 13 bases. The CDR3 consists of 14 residues. V was clipped by 5 bases and J by 4 bases; unmatched bases: 2. The germline V gene encodes CDR1 MNHEY and CDR2 SVGEGT. CDR3 nucleotides: TGTGCCAGCAGTCGACTAGCGGGAGGATACGAGCAGTACGTC. This codes for CASSRLAGGYEQYV.